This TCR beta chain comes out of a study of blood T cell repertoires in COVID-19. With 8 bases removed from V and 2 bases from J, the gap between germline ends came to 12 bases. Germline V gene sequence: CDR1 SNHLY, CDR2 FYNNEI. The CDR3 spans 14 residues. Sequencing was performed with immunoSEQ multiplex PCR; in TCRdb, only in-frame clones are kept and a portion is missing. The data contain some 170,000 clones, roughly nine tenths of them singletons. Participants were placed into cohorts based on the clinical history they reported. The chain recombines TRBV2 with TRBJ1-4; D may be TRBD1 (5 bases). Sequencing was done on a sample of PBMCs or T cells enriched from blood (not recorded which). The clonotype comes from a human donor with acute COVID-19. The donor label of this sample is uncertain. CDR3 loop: CASRSTETNEKLFF. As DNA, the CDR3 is TGTGCCAGCCGATCGACAGAGACTAATGAAAAACTGTTTTTT.